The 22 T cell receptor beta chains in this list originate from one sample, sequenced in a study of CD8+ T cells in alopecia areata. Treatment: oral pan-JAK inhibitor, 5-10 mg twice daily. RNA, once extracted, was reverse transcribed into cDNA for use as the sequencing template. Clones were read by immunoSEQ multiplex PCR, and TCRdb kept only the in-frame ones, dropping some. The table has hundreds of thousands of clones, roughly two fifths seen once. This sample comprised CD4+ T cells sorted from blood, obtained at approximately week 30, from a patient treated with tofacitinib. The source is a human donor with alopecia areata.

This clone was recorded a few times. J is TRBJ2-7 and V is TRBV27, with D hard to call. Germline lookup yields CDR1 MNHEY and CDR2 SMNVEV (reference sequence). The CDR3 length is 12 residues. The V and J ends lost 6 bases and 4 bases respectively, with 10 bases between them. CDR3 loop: CASRMGEYEQYF. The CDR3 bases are TGTGCCAGCAGGATGGGTGAATACGAGCAGTACTTC.

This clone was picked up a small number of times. CDR3 sequence reads: CASSLATGGETQYF. CDR3 bases: TGTGCCAGCAGCTTGGCCACAGGGGGCGAGACCCAGTACTTC. J is TRBJ2-5 and V is TRBV5-5, with 9 nucleotides matching TRBD1. CDR1 and CDR2 from the germline V gene are SGHKS and YYEKEE (reference sequence). The CDR3 sequence is 14 residues long. Trimming took 0 bases from V and 5 from J; bases not matched to a gene: 2. Full variable domain (outside the CDR3, taken from reference TRBV5-5 and TRBJ2-5): DAGVTQSPTHLIKTRGQQVTLRCSPISGHKSVSWYQQVLGQGPQFIFQYYEKEERGRGNFPDRFSARQFPNYSSELNVNALLLGDSALYLCASSLATGGETQYFGPGTRLLVL.

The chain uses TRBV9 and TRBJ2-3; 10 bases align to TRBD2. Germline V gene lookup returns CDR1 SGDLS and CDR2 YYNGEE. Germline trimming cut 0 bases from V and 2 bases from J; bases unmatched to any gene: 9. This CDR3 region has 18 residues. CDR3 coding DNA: TGTGCCAGCAGCGTAGATAGCCGGAGCGGGAGGGCCACAGATACGCAGTATTTT. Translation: CASSVDSRSGRATDTQYF.

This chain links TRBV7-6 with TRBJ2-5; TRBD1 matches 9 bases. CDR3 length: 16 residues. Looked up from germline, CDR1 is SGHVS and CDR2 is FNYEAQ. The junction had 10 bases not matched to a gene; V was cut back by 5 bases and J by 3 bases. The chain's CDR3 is CASSPQTGTGKETQYF. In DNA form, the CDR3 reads TGTGCCAGCAGCCCCCAAACCGGGACAGGGAAAGAGACCCAGTACTTC. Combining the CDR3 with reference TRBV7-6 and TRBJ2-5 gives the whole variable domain GAGVSQSPRYKVTKRGQDVALRCDPISGHVSLYWYRQALGQGPEFLTYFNYEAQQDKSGLPNDRFSAERPEGSISTLTIQRTEQRDSAMYRCASSPQTGTGKETQYFGPGTRLLVL.

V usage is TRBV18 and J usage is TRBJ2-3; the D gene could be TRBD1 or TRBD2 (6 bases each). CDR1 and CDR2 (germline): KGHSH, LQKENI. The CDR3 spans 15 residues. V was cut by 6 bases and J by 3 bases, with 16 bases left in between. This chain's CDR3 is CASSPGRGRTDTQYF. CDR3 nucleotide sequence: TGTGCCAGCTCTCCCGGTCGGGGGCGTACAGATACGCAGTATTTT.

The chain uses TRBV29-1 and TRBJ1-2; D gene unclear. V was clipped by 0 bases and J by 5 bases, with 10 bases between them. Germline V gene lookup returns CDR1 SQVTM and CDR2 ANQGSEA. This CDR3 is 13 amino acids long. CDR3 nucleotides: TGCAGCGTTGAAGAGGGTCCTCAATATGGCTACACCTTC. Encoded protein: CSVEEGPQYGYTF. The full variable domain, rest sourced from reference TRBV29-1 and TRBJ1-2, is SAVISQKPSRDICQRGTSLTIQCQVDSQVTMMFWYRQQPGQSLTLIATANQGSEATYESGFVIDKFPISRPNLTFSTLTVSNMSPEDSSIYLCSVEEGPQYGYTFGSGTRLTVV.

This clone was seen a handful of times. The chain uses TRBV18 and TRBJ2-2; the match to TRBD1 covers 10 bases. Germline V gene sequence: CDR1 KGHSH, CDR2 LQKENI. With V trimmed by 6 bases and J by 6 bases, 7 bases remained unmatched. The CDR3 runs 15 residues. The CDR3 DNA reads TGTGCCAGCTCCAGAGGGACAGGGGAAGCCGGGGAGCTGTTTTTT. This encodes CASSRGTGEAGELFF.

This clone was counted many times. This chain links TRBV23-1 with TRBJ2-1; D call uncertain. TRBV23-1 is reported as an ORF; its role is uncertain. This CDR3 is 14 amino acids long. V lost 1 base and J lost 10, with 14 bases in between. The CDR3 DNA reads TGCGCCAGCAGTCAATGGTCATCCTACGAGGAGCAGTTCTTC. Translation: CASSQWSSYEEQFF.

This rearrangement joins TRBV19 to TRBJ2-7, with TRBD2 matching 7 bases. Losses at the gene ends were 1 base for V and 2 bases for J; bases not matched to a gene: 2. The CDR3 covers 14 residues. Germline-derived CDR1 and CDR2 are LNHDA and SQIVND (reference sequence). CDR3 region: CASSIAGGPYEQYF. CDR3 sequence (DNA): TGTGCCAGTAGTATAGCGGGAGGTCCCTACGAGCAGTACTTC.

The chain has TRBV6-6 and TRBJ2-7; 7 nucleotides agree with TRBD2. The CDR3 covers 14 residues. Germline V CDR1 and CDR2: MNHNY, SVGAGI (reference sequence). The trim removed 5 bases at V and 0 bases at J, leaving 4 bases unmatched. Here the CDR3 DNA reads TGTGCCAGCAGTGACCAGCGGGGCTCCTACGAGCAGTACTTC. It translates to CASSDQRGSYEQYF.

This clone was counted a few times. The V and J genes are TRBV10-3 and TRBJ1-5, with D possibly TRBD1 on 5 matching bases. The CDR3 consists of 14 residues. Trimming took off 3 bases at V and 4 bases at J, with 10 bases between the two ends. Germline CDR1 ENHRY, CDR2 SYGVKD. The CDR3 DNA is TGTGCCATCAGTGACCGGGACGGTAATCAGCCCCAGCATTTT. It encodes CAISDRDGNQPQHF.

Here the CDR3 DNA reads TGCGCCAGCAGGTTGGGACTAGCTTCCGGAGGTGAGCAGTTCTTC. Translation gives CASRLGLASGGEQFF. V usage is TRBV10-2 and J usage is TRBJ2-1, with 9 bases lining up with TRBD2. There are 15 residues in the CDR3. The V segment lost 6 bases and the J segment 9 bases; nucleotides outside the gene matches: 12. Germline-derived CDR1 and CDR2 are WSHSY and SAAADI.

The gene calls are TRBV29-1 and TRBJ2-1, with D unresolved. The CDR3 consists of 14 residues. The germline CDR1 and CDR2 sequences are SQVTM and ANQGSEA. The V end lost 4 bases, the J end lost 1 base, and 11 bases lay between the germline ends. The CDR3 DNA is TGCAGCGTTGGCCGCATTTTATCCTACAATGAGCAGTTCTTC. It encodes CSVGRILSYNEQFF.

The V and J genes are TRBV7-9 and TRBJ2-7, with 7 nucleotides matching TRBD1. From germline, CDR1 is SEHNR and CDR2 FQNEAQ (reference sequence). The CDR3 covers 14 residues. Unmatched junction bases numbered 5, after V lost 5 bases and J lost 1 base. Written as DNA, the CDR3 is TGTGCCAGCAGCACCGGGACAGATTCCTACGAGCAGTACTTC. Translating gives CASSTGTDSYEQYF.

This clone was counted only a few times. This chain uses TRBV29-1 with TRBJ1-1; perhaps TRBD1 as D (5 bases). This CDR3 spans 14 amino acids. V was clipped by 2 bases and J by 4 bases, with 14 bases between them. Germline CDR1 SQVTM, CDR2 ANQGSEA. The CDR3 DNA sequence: TGCAGCGTTGAAAAAGGGGCGAGGGGCACTGAAGCTTTCTTT. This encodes CSVEKGARGTEAFF.

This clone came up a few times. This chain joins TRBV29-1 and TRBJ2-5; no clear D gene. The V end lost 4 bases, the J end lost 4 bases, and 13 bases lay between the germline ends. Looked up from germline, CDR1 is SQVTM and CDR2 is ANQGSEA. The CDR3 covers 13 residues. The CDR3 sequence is CSVGGMWGETQYF. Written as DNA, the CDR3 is TGCAGCGTTGGGGGTATGTGGGGAGAGACCCAGTACTTC.

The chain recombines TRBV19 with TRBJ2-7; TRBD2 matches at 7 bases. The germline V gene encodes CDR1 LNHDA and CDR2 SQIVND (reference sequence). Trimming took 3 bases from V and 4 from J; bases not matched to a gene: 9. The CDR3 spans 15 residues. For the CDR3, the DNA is TGTGCCAGTAGTATCTCAGCGGGGATCCGTTACGAGCAGTACTTC. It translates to CASSISAGIRYEQYF.

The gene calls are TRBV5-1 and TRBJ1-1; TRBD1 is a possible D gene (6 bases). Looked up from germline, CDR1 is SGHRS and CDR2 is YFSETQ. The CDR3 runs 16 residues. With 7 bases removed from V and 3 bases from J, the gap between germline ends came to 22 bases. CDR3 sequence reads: CASRRSLQGVDTEAFF. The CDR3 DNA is TGCGCCAGCCGCCGATCCTTACAGGGAGTGGACACTGAAGCTTTCTTT.

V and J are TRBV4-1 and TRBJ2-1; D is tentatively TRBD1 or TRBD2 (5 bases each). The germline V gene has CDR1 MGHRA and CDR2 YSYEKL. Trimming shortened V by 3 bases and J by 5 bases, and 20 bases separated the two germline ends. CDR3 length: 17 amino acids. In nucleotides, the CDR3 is TGCGCCAGCAGCCACGCTTTCCGGGACCGCGCCCACAATGAGCAGTTCTTC. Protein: CASSHAFRDRAHNEQFF.

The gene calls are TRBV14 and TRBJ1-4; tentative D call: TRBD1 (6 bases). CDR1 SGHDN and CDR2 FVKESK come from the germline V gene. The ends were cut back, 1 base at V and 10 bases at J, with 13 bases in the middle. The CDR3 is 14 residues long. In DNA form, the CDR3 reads TGTGCCAGCAGCCAAGGCTACGGGGGCGGAAAACTGTTTTTT. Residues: CASSQGYGGGKLFF.

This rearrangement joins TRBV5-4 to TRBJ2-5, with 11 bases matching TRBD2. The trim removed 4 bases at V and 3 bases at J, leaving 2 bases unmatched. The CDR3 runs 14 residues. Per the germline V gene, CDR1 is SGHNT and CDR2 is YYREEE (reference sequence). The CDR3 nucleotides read TGTGCCAGCAGCCAGGGACTAGCGGAAGAGACCCAGTACTTC. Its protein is CASSQGLAEETQYF.

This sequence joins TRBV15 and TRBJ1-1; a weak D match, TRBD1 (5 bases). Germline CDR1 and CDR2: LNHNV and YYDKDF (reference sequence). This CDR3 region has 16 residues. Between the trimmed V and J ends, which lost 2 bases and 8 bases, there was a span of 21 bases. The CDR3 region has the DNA TGTGCCACCAGCAGAACGACAGCTGGGGGAGGTCTAGAAGCTTTCTTT. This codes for CATSRTTAGGGLEAFF.